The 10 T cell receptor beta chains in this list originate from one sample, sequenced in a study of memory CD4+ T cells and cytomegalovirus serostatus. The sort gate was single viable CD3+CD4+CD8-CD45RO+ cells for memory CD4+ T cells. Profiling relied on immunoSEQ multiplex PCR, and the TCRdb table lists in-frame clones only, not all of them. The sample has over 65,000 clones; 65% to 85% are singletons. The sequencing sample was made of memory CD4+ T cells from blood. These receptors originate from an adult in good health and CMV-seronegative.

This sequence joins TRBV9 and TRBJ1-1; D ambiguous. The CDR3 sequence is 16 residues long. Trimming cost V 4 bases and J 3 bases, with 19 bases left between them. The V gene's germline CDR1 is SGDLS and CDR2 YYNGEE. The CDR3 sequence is CASSPSGQTGYTEAFF. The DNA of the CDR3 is TGTGCCAGCAGCCCCAGCGGGCAGACGGGTTACACTGAAGCTTTCTTT.

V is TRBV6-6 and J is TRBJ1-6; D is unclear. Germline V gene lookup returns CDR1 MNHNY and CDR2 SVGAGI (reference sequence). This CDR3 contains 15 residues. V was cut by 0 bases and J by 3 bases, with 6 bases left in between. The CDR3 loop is CASSYSENYNSPLHF. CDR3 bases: TGTGCCAGCAGTTACTCAGAAAACTATAATTCACCCCTCCACTTT.

The CDR3 protein is CASSLYGQGNTIYF. The CDR3 bases are TGCGCCAGCAGCTTATACGGACAGGGAAACACCATATATTTT. The rearrangement joins TRBV5-1 to TRBJ1-3, with D possibly matching TRBD1 (6 bases). The CDR3 is made up of 14 amino acids. Germline-derived CDR1 and CDR2 are SGHRS and YFSETQ. V was clipped by 2 bases and J by 4 bases, with 10 bases between them.

CDR3 bases: TGTGCCTGGAGTGTGGGGGCCACGGCGGCCGGGGAGCTGTTTTTT. Its translation: CAWSVGATAAGELFF. This chain connects TRBV30 to TRBJ2-2; D may be TRBD1 (6 bases). Between the trimmed V and J ends, which lost 0 bases and 6 bases, there was a span of 14 bases. The CDR3 sequence is 15 residues long. From germline, CDR1 is GTSNPN and CDR2 SVGIG (reference sequence).

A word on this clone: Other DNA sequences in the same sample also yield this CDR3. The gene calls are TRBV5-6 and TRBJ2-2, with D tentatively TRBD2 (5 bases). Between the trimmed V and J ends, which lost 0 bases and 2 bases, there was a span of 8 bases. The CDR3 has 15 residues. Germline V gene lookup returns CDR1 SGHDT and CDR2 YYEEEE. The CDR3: CASSLGGINTGELFF. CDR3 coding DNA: TGTGCCAGCAGCTTGGGAGGGATTAACACCGGGGAGCTGTTTTTT. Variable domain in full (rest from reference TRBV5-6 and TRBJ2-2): DAGVTQSPTHLIKTRGQQVTLRCSPKSGHDTVSWYQQALGQGPQFIFQYYEEEERQRGNFPDRFSGHQFPNYSSELNVNALLLGDSALYLCASSLGGINTGELFFGEGSRLTVL.

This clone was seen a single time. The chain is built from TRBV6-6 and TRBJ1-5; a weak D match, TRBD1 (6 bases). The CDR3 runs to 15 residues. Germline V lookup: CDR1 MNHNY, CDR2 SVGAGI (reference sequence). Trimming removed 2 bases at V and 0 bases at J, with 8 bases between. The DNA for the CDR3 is TGTGCCAGCAGTTACAGGGGGGATAGCAATCAGCCCCAGCATTTT. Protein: CASSYRGDSNQPQHF.

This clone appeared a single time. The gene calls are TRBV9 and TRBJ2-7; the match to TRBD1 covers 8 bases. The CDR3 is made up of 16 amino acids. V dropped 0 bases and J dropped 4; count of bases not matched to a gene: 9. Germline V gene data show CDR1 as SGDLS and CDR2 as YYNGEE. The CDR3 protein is CASSVDPLTGAYEQYF. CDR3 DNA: TGTGCCAGCAGCGTAGACCCCCTGACAGGGGCATACGAGCAGTACTTC.

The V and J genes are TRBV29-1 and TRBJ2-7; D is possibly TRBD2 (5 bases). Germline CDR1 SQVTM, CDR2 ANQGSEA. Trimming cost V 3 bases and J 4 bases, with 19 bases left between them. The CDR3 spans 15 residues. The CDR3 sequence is CSVDVRHSGTYEQYF. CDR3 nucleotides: TGCAGCGTTGATGTTCGGCACAGCGGAACTTACGAGCAGTACTTC.

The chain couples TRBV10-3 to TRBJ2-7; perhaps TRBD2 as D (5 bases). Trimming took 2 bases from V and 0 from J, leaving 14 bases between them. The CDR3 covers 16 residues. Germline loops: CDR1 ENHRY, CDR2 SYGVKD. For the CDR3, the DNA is TGTGCCATCAGTGAGGGGAAGCGGAGGAGCTCCTACGAGCAGTACTTC. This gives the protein CAISEGKRRSSYEQYF.

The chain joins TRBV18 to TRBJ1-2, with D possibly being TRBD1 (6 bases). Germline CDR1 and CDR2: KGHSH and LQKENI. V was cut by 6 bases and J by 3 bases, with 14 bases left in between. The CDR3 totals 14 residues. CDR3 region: CASSQRDIHYGYTF. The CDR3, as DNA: TGTGCCAGCTCCCAGCGGGACATCCACTATGGCTACACCTTC.